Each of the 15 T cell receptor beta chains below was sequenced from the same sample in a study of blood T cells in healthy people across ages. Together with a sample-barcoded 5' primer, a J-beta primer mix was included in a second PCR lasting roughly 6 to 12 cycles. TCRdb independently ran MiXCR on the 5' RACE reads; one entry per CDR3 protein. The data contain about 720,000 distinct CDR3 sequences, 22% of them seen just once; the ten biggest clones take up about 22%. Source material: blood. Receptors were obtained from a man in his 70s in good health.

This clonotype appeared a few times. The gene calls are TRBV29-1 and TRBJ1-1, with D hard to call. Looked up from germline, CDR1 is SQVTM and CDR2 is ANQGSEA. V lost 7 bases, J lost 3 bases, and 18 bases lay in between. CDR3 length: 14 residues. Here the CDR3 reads CSARRPSGDTEAFF. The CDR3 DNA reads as TGCAGCGCCCGACGACCCAGCGGGGACACTGAAGCTTTCTTT.

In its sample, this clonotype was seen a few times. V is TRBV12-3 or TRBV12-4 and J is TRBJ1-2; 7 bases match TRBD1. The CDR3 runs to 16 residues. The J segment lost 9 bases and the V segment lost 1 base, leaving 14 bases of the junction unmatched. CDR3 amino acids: CASSLVAGTATRSYTF. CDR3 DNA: TGTGCCAGCAGTTTAGTCGCCGGGACAGCCACGAGGAGCTACACCTTC.

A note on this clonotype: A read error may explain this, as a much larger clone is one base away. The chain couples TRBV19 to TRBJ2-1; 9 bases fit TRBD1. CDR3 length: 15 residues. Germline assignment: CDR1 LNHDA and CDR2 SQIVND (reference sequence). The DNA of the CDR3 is TGTGCCACTAGTATAGGGACAGGGTCCAGGCCTGAGCAGTTCTTC. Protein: CATSIGTGSRPEQFF.

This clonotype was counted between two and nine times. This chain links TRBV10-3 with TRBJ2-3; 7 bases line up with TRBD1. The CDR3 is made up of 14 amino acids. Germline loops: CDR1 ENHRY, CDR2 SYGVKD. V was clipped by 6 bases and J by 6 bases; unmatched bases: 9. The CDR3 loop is CAISKTQGRDTQYF. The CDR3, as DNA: TGTGCCATCAGCAAGACACAGGGGCGCGATACGCAGTATTTT.

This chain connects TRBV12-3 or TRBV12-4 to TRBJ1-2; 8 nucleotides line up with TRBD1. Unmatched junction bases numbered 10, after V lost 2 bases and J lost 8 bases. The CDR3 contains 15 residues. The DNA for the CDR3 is TGTGCCAGCAGTTTACCCGACAGGGGAGGGTCCGGCTACACCTTC. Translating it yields CASSLPDRGGSGYTF.

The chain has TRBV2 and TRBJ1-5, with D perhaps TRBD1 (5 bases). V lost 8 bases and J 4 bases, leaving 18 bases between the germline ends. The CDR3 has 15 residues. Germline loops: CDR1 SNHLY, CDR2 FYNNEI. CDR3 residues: CASAGVGRVNQPQHF. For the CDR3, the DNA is TGTGCCAGCGCGGGGGTGGGCAGGGTTAATCAGCCCCAGCATTTT.

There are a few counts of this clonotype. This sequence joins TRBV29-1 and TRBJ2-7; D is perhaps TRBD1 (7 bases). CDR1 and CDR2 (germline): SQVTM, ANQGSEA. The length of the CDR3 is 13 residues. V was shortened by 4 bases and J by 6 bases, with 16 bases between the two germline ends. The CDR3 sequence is CSVGDRGGVEQYF. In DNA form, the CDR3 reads TGCAGCGTTGGGGACAGAGGAGGGGTCGAGCAGTACTTC.

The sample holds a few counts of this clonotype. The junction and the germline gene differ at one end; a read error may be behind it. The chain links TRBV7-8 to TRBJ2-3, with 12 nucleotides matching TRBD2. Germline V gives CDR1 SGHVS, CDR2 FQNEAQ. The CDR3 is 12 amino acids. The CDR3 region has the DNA TGTGCCAGCAGCTTAGCCCGGACTAGCGGGATTTTT. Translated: CASSLARTSGIF. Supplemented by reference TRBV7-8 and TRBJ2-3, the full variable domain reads GAGVSQSPRYKVAKRGQDVALRCDPISGHVSLFWYQQALGQGPEFLTYFQNEAQLDKSGLPSDRFFAERPEGSVSTLKIQRTQQEDSAVYLCASSLARTSGIFGPGTRLTVL.

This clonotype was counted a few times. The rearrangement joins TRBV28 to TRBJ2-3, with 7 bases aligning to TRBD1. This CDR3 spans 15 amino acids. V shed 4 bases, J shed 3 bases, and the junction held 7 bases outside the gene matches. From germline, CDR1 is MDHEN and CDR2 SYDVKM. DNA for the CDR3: TGTGCCAGCAGTTCGACAGGGTCGCGGACAGATACGCAGTATTTT. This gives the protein CASSSTGSRTDTQYF. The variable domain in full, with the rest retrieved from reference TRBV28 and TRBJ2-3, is DVKVTQSSRYLVKRTGEKVFLECVQDMDHENMFWYRQDPGLGLRLIYFSYDVKMKEKGDIPEGYSVSREKKERFSLILESASTNQTSMYLCASSSTGSRTDTQYFGPGTRLTVL.

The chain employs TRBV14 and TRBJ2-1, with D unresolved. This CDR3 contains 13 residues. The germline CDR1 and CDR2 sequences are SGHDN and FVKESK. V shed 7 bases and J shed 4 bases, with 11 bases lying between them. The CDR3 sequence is CASTSVPYNEQFF. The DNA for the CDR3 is TGTGCCAGCACCTCAGTCCCTTACAATGAGCAGTTCTTC. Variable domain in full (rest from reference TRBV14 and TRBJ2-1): EAGVTQFPSHSVIEKGQTVTLRCDPISGHDNLYWYRRVMGKEIKFLLHFVKESKQDESGMPNNRFLAERTGGTYSTLKVQPAELEDSGVYFCASTSVPYNEQFFGPGTRLTVL.

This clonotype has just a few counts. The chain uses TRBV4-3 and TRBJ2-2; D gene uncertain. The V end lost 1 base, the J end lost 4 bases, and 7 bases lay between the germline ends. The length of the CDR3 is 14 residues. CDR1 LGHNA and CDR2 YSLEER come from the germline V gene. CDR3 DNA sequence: TGCGCCAGCAGCCAAGCGGGCATCACCGGGGAGCTGTTTTTT. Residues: CASSQAGITGELFF.

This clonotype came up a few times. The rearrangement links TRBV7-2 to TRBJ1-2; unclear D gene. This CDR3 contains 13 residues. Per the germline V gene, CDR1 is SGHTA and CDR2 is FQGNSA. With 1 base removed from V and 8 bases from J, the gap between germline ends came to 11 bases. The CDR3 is CASSLGLLVGYTF. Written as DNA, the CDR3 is TGTGCCAGCAGCTTAGGACTGCTAGTGGGCTACACCTTC.

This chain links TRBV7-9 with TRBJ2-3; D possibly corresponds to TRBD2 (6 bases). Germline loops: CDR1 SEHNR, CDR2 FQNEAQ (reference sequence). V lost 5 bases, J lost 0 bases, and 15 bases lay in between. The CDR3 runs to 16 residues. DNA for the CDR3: TGTGCCAGCAGCCACGGGACTCAAATCAGCACAGATACGCAGTATTTT. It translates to CASSHGTQISTDTQYF.

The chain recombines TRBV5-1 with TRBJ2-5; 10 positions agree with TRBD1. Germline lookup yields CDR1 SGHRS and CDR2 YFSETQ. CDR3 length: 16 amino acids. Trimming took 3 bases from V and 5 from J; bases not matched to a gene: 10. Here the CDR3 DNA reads TGCGCCAGCAGCTGGCCCCCGACAGGGGGCGTTGAGACCCAGTACTTC. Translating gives CASSWPPTGGVETQYF.

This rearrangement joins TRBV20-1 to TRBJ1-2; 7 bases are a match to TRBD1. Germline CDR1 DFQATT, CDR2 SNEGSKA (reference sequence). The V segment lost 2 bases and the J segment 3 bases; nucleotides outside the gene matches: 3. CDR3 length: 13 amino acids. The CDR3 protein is CSARRGRDYGYTF. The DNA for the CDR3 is TGCAGTGCTAGAAGGGGGCGCGACTATGGCTACACCTTC.